This T cell receptor (beta chain) comes out of a study of blood T cell repertoires in COVID-19. Study information: The analysed material was cDNA or gDNA that came from T cells, B-cell-depleted T cells, or PBMCs.

Deletions cut 5 bases from V and 4 bases from J, with 13 bases between. The length of the CDR3 is 14 residues. In germline, CDR1 is SGHAT, CDR2 FQDESV (reference sequence). This table comes from immunoSEQ multiplex PCR, and its TCRdb copy is limited to in-frame clones, with some not included. Of over 25,000 clones in the sample, 90% were seen once. Source material: peripheral blood. The V gene is TRBV11-1, the J gene TRBJ2-3; unclear D gene. This receptor was identified in a man between 70 and 80 years old with active or convalescent COVID-19. The CDR3 DNA is TGTGCCAGCAGCCCCCCCTGGGCGCCAGATACGCAGTATTTT. This translates into CASSPPWAPDTQYF. Based on the CDR3 plus reference TRBV11-1 and TRBJ2-3, the full variable domain is EAEVAQSPRYKITEKSQAVAFWCDPISGHATLYWYRQILGQGPELLVQFQDESVVDDSQLPKDRFSAERLKGVDSTLKIQPAELGDSAMYLCASSPPWAPDTQYFGPGTRLTVL.